A selection of T cell receptor beta chains follows, all from one sample in a study of T cells after yellow fever vaccination. TCRdb re-analysed the 5' RACE reads in MiXCR, keeping a single row per CDR3 protein. This table has under 350,000 distinct CDR3 sequences, about 4% appearing once. Material: PBMCs, obtained 5 days after the yellow fever booster vaccination. These receptors were obtained from a man aged 18 to 35 who received the YFV17D yellow fever vaccine. Each CDR3 is given with its conserved first and last residue. A D gene is named only where the DNA matches it firmly.

>TRBV2|-|TRBJ1-6
CASSWSRLHNSPLHF
>TRBV4-1|-|TRBJ2-1
CASSQVEGLHPGQFF
>TRBV7-9|-|TRBJ2-1
CASSLWTTNQQFF
>TRBV15|TRBD2|TRBJ2-5
CATSRDLAGETQYF
>TRBV5-1|-|TRBJ1-5
CASNQKRKGDQPQHF
>TRBV27|TRBD1|TRBJ2-1
CASRDQAGGFHNEQFF
>TRBV6-5|-|TRBJ2-1
CASGGYNEQFF
>TRBV7-6|-|TRBJ2-1
CASSLAWSYNADEQFF
>TRBV4-1|-|TRBJ2-5
CASSQAHSQETQYF
>TRBV20-1|TRBD1|TRBJ2-1
CSAPRQGADNEQFF
>TRBV11-3|-|TRBJ1-1
CASSHTEIEAFF
>TRBV7-2|-|TRBJ2-3
CASSLAIQADTQYF
>TRBV20-1|-|TRBJ2-7
CSARSQSSSYEQYF
>TRBV4-2|TRBD2|TRBJ2-5
CASSQEARGGRETQYF
>TRBV9|TRBD2|TRBJ2-2
CASSVGTNYNTGELFF
>TRBV20-1|-|TRBJ2-3
CSASGTSTDTQYF
>TRBV12-3/TRBV12-4|TRBD1|TRBJ2-4
CASSSPTGEDIQYF
>TRBV7-6|TRBD1|TRBJ1-1
CASSEPGQEGTEAFF
>TRBV5-1|-|TRBJ2-5
CASSLLVQGQETQYF
>TRBV7-9|TRBD2|TRBJ2-1
CASSDRLAGPYNEQFF
>TRBV28|-|TRBJ2-7
CASSLGGQYEQYF
>TRBV29-1|TRBD1|TRBJ2-1
CSGRDRATHEQFF
>TRBV12-3/TRBV12-4|-|TRBJ1-2
CASSWGAGYGYTF
>TRBV3-1|-|TRBJ2-1
CASSQETSSYNEQFF
>TRBV6-2/TRBV6-3|-|TRBJ2-1
CASSYRGSEQFF
>TRBV11-1|-|TRBJ2-3
CASSLGSRQFGDTQYF
>TRBV29-1|-|TRBJ2-7
CSVAQGYEQYF
>TRBV20-1|-|TRBJ2-3
CSARGGAGSTDTQYF
>TRBV5-4|-|TRBJ1-2
CASSRLTHFYGYTF
>TRBV28|TRBD1|TRBJ2-3
CASSQGGRERDTQYF
>TRBV7-9|-|TRBJ2-2
CASKDQTTGELFF
>TRBV4-3|-|TRBJ2-2
CASSQDYHTNTGELFF
>TRBV12-3/TRBV12-4|-|TRBJ1-5
CASSLGPAGSNQPQHF
>TRBV12-3/TRBV12-4|-|TRBJ2-2
CASCPFQGNTGELFF
>TRBV20-1|TRBD2|TRBJ2-7
CSARHGTSGFSYEQYF
>TRBV15|TRBD2|TRBJ2-2
CATSSPGLAGTGELFF
>TRBV5-4|TRBD1|TRBJ1-2
CASSPDRDHGYTF
>TRBV7-9|-|TRBJ1-1
CASSLAPGETEAFF
>TRBV5-4|-|TRBJ2-4
CASSGESKNIQYF
>TRBV2|TRBD1|TRBJ1-6
CASNGQGDSPLHF
>TRBV27|-|TRBJ2-7
CASSPLGPRSYEQYF
>TRBV24-1|TRBD1|TRBJ1-1
CATSDSPGGNTEAFF
>TRBV3-1|TRBD1|TRBJ1-6
CASSRLQGVNSPLHF